These 23 T cell receptor beta chains were sequenced from one sample in a study of control samples from healthy donors and cancer patients. Only in-frame clones appear in the TCRdb table, and some are missing; sequencing was by immunoSEQ multiplex PCR. The sample gives 130,000 or so clones, roughly 91% of which show up once; around 8.7% is in the top ten. Sequencing was carried out using blood. The receptors were sampled from a man in his forties in good health.

This chain joins TRBV3-1 (or the pseudogene TRBV3-2) and TRBJ2-3; 7 nucleotides agree with TRBD1. CDR3 length equals 14 residues. Trimming removed 4 bases from V and 3 bases from J; junction bases left unmatched: 4. Germline assignment: CDR1 LGHDT and CDR2 YNNKEL (reference sequence). DNA of the CDR3: TGTGCCAGCAGCCGCGGACAGGCTACAGATACGCAGTATTTT. Residues: CASSRGQATDTQYF.

This rearrangement joins TRBV29-1 to TRBJ2-3; TRBD2 matches at 12 bases. CDR3 length: 15 amino acids. J was trimmed by 2 bases and V by 6 bases; bases with no gene match: 6. Germline CDR1 reads SQVTM; CDR2 reads ANQGSEA. CDR3 nucleotides: TGCAGCGTCGTTAGACTAGCGGGGGACACAGATACGCAGTATTTT. Translating it yields CSVVRLAGDTDTQYF.

The gene calls are TRBV7-2 and TRBJ1-1; 7 positions match TRBD1. Germline V lookup: CDR1 SGHTA, CDR2 FQGNSA. The CDR3 consists of 14 residues. Trimming removed 5 bases from V and 1 base from J; junction bases left unmatched: 4. CDR3 nucleotides: TGTGCCAGCAGCCCAAGGACAGGGAACACTGAAGCTTTCTTT. Amino acid sequence: CASSPRTGNTEAFF. The full variable domain, in which reference TRBV7-2 and TRBJ1-1 provide the parts outside the CDR3, is GAGVSQSPSNKVTEKGKDVELRCDPISGHTALYWYRQSLGQGLEFLIYFQGNSAPDKSGLPSDRFSAERTGGSVSTLTIQRTQQEDSAVYLCASSPRTGNTEAFFGQGTRLTVV.

V is TRBV5-6 and J is TRBJ2-7; 8 bases align to TRBD2. The CDR3 sequence is 16 residues long. Germline V lookup: CDR1 SGHDT, CDR2 YYEEEE. V shed 3 bases and J 3 bases; nucleotides not matched to a gene: 11. CDR3 sequence (DNA): TGTGCCAGCAGCTGGATAGCAGCGGGGGATTACTACGAGCAGTACTTC. It translates to CASSWIAAGDYYEQYF.

The chain carries TRBV6-5 and TRBJ1-5, with a possible D match to TRBD1 (5 bases). V dropped 0 bases and J dropped 4 bases, with 10 bases sitting between them. CDR1 and CDR2 from the germline V gene are MNHEY and SVGAGI. This CDR3 spans 15 amino acids. The CDR3, as DNA: TGTGCCAGCAGTTACTCGCACAGGAAGAATCAGCCCCAGCATTTT. It is translated as CASSYSHRKNQPQHF.

V gene TRBV7-7 combines with J gene TRBJ2-5, with 15 bases lining up with TRBD2. Germline loops: CDR1 SSHAT, CDR2 FNYEAQ (reference sequence). The CDR3 totals 16 residues. The V gene end was trimmed by 5 bases and the J gene end by 5 bases; junction bases not matched to a gene: 6. The CDR3 DNA is TGTGCCAGCAGCAGGACTAGCGGGGGGGCCGGGGAGACCCAGTACTTC. It encodes CASSRTSGGAGETQYF.

The chain couples TRBV20-1 to TRBJ2-5, with 7 positions matching TRBD2. The CDR3 totals 11 residues. J was trimmed by 3 bases and V by 8 bases; bases with no gene match: 3. Germline values: CDR1 DFQATT, CDR2 SNEGSKA (reference sequence). The CDR3 reads CSTSGEETQYF. CDR3 nucleotides: TGCAGTACGAGCGGGGAAGAGACCCAGTACTTC.

This rearrangement joins TRBV7-2 to TRBJ2-2; 7 nucleotides agree with TRBD1. J lost 0 bases, V lost 8 bases, and 6 bases had no gene match. CDR1 is SGHTA, CDR2 FQGNSA, per germline. This CDR3 is 15 amino acids long. CDR3 nucleotides: TGTGCCAGCCAATTACAGGGGTCGAACACCGGGGAGCTGTTTTTT. Residues: CASQLQGSNTGELFF. The full variable domain, rest sourced from reference TRBV7-2 and TRBJ2-2, is GAGVSQSPSNKVTEKGKDVELRCDPISGHTALYWYRQSLGQGLEFLIYFQGNSAPDKSGLPSDRFSAERTGGSVSTLTIQRTQQEDSAVYLCASQLQGSNTGELFFGEGSRLTVL.

The chain carries TRBV7-2 and TRBJ2-1, with 9 bases lining up with TRBD2. This CDR3 region has 16 residues. J lost 9 bases, V lost 5 bases, and 14 bases had no gene match. Per the germline V gene, CDR1 is SGHTA and CDR2 is FQGNSA. DNA for the CDR3: TGTGCCAGCAGCCGCTCAGGGAGCGGGGGGCCTACTGAGCAGTTCTTC. It codes for CASSRSGSGGPTEQFF. The variable domain in full, completed from reference TRBV7-2 and TRBJ2-1, reads GAGVSQSPSNKVTEKGKDVELRCDPISGHTALYWYRQSLGQGLEFLIYFQGNSAPDKSGLPSDRFSAERTGGSVSTLTIQRTQQEDSAVYLCASSRSGSGGPTEQFFGPGTRLTVL.

This chain links TRBV11-3 with TRBJ1-2; D remains unclear. Trimming took off 0 bases at V and 3 bases at J, with 8 bases between the two ends. Looked up from germline, CDR1 is SGHNT and CDR2 is YENEEA. The CDR3 loop spans 14 amino acids. CDR3 coding DNA: TGTGCCAGCAGCTTAGATCCTACGGACTATGGCTACACCTTC. Translation: CASSLDPTDYGYTF.

A few counts support this clone. V is TRBV9 and J is TRBJ2-2; D is perhaps TRBD2 (6 bases). Germline-derived CDR1 and CDR2 are SGDLS and YYNGEE. Trimming removed 2 bases at V and 5 bases at J, with 16 bases between. This CDR3 contains 16 residues. Here the CDR3 reads CASSVGFYGRTGELFF. Written as DNA, the CDR3 is TGTGCCAGCAGCGTTGGTTTTTATGGGAGGACCGGGGAGCTGTTTTTT.

This clone was seen once. The chain couples TRBV11-2 to TRBJ2-3, with 9 bases matching TRBD2. The CDR3 covers 15 residues. Germline assignment: CDR1 SGHAT and CDR2 FQNNGV. V shed 5 bases and J 1 base; nucleotides not matched to a gene: 4. CDR3 DNA sequence: TGTGCCAGCAGCCTTATAGCGGGGGGCACAGATACGCAGTATTTT. Translated: CASSLIAGGTDTQYF.

The CDR3 DNA reads TGTGCCAGCAGCTTGGGAGTTTCACCCCTCCACTTT. It is translated as CASSLGVSPLHF. This chain uses TRBV5-6 with TRBJ1-6; D is undetermined. CDR1 is SGHDT, CDR2 YYEEEE, per germline. The length of the CDR3 is 12 residues. Trimming left V 0 bases short and J 9 bases short, with 4 bases between.

This chain connects TRBV7-2 to TRBJ1-3; D remains ambiguous. The V gene lost 5 bases and the J gene lost 0 bases, with 11 bases spanning the gap. The CDR3 length is 15 residues. Germline-derived CDR1 and CDR2 are SGHTA and FQGNSA. CDR3 protein: CASSPSGFSGNTIYF. In DNA, the CDR3 is TGTGCCAGCAGCCCCAGTGGGTTCTCTGGAAACACCATATATTTT.

J is TRBJ2-1 and V is TRBV5-1; 11 bases fit TRBD2. The CDR3 covers 15 residues. With 2 bases clipped from V and 4 bases from J, the junction kept 2 bases outside the gene matches. Germline V CDR1 and CDR2: SGHRS, YFSETQ. The CDR3 DNA follows: TGCGCCAGCAGCTTACTAGCGGGGGCGTACAATGAGCAGTTCTTC. Translated: CASSLLAGAYNEQFF.

This clone was detected a few times. This chain connects TRBV7-9 to TRBJ1-2; D ambiguous. The CDR3 spans 12 residues. Trimming stripped 0 bases from V and 4 bases from J, with 3 bases between. Germline lookup yields CDR1 SEHNR and CDR2 FQNEAQ (reference sequence). The CDR3 DNA reads TGTGCCAGCAGCTTAGCTTTCTATGGCTACACCTTC. Encoded protein: CASSLAFYGYTF. Together with reference TRBV7-9 and TRBJ1-2, the CDR3 gives the full variable domain: DTGVSQNPRHKITKRGQNVTFRCDPISEHNRLYWYRQTLGQGPEFLTYFQNEAQLEKSRLLSDRFSAERPKGSFSTLEIQRTEQGDSAMYLCASSLAFYGYTFGSGTRLTVV.

The chain combines TRBV29-1 with TRBJ2-5; D is possibly TRBD2 (5 bases). The CDR3 length is 13 residues. Trimming took 6 bases from V and 4 from J, leaving 15 bases between them. Germline V gene sequence: CDR1 SQVTM, CDR2 ANQGSEA. CDR3 loop: CSVSTSFGETQYF. The CDR3 nucleotides are TGCAGCGTCTCAACTAGTTTTGGAGAGACCCAGTACTTC.

J is TRBJ2-7 and V is TRBV18; 9 nucleotides align to TRBD1. Germline CDR1 reads KGHSH; CDR2 reads LQKENI. The CDR3 is 14 residues long. V lost 5 bases, J lost 4 bases, and 6 bases stayed unmatched. The CDR3 sequence is CASSTGTGRYEQYF. The DNA of the CDR3 is TGTGCCAGCTCAACCGGGACAGGGCGTTACGAGCAGTACTTC.

The J gene is TRBJ2-7, the V gene TRBV5-5; D is uncertain. Per germline, CDR1 SGHKS and CDR2 YYEKEE (reference sequence). CDR3 length: 18 residues. Trimming cost V 0 bases and J 2 bases, with 21 bases left between them. The CDR3 loop reads CASSLARTDPRPPYEQYF. DNA for the CDR3: TGTGCCAGCAGCTTGGCCAGGACCGACCCCAGGCCCCCCTACGAGCAGTACTTC.

The V call is TRBV27, the J call TRBJ1-1; the D is unclear. Germline V gene data show CDR1 as MNHEY and CDR2 as SMNVEV (reference sequence). Trimming took 7 bases from V and 1 from J, leaving 13 bases between them. The CDR3 has 14 amino acids. In DNA form, the CDR3 reads TGTGCCAGCAAACGCGCCAGTCGGAACACTGAAGCTTTCTTT. Amino acids: CASKRASRNTEAFF.

V and J are TRBV6-5 and TRBJ1-2, with 7 bases aligning to TRBD1. Germline assignment: CDR1 MNHEY and CDR2 SVGAGI. The ends lost 2 bases at V and 0 bases at J; junction bases unmatched: 3. The CDR3 contains 15 residues. The CDR3 bases are TGTGCCAGCAGTTACCAGACAGGGTCTAACTATGGCTACACCTTC. It translates to CASSYQTGSNYGYTF.

The chain joins TRBV12-3 or TRBV12-4 to TRBJ2-1; D might be TRBD1 (5 bases). This CDR3 is 13 amino acids long. V lost 3 bases and J 5 bases, leaving 8 bases between the germline ends. As DNA, the CDR3 is TGTGCCAGCAGTTTGGGGCGAAACAATGAGCAGTTCTTC. Protein sequence: CASSLGRNNEQFF.

The chain couples TRBV21-1 to TRBJ1-3. TRBV21-1 is a pseudogene. This CDR3 region has 17 residues. CDR3 amino acids: CASSKVGDFYSGNTIYF. CDR3 sequence (DNA): TGTGCCAGCAGCAAAGTTGGGGACTTTTACTCTGGAAACACCATATATTTT.